The clone carrying this T cell receptor (beta chain) has a single count. Sequenced by immunoSEQ multiplex PCR; TCRdb stores in-frame clones only, minus some. The repertoire holds a few hundred thousand clones, with roughly 90% as singletons. This sample is drawn from a study of blood T cell repertoires in COVID-19. Cohort allocation depended upon clinical history that participants reported. This CDR3 comprises 14 residues. The germline V gene has CDR1 SGHTA and CDR2 FQGTGA. Trimming stripped 2 bases from V and 2 bases from J, with 7 bases between. The TCR originated in a woman younger than 45 who had recovered from COVID-19. The V and J genes are TRBV7-3 and TRBJ2-1, with D maybe TRBD2 (6 bases). Source material: PBMCs or T cells enriched from blood (not recorded which). DNA for the CDR3: TGTGCCAGCAGCTTATCGGGGGCCTACAATGAGCAGTTCTTC. Amino acid sequence: CASSLSGAYNEQFF.